This T cell receptor beta chain was identified during a study of graft-versus-host responses after intestinal transplantation. Study details: Induction with anti-thymocyte globulin, then tacrolimus and steroids for around three years, was given to all recipients. Whole-study findings and limits: The highest levels of circulating GvH clones went along with early declines in HvG clones after transplant. Within allografts, high graft-versus-host to host-versus-graft clonal ratios were seen among patients with graft-donor T cell macrochimerism.

The protocol was immunoSEQ multiplex PCR, while the TCRdb copy is restricted to in-frame clones and leaves out a portion. The sample holds tens of thousands of clones; about 93% are singletons and the top ten take roughly 2%. Comments on this clone: Its target is not known.

The length of the CDR3 is 18 residues. J lost 0 bases, V lost 1 base, and 7 bases had no gene match. In germline, CDR1 is SGHNT, CDR2 YYREEE (reference sequence). This chain joins TRBV5-4 and TRBJ2-6, with 7 bases matching TRBD1. The receptor comes from a human donor who received an intestinal transplant. Here the sequenced sample was unstimulated CD8+ T cells sorted from spleen or lymph node cells, taken before intestinal transplant. The CDR3 region has the DNA TGTGCCAGCAGCTTGATTGGGACAGATGACTCTGGGGCCAACGTCCTGACTTTC. Residues: CASSLIGTDDSGANVLTF.